This TCR beta chain was identified during a study of blood T cells in healthy people across ages (dated by TCRdb to 2015 to 2017). Looking at the study overall: In model experiments, template switching captured about one uniquely barcoded TCR beta cDNA molecule for every two T cells. Four age groups were formed from the donors: young (average approximately 17 years), middle-aged (around 41), aged (more than 55) and long-lived (approximately 80). Age-related changes in TCR beta repertoire diversity were measured in the study by deep sequencing normalized with unique cDNA molecular identifiers. For two donors (one aged 18 to 30 and one aged 80 or older), the study analyzed two additional independent replicas of 1 million unique cDNA reads from the same blood draw. To avoid experimental bias, donors of different ages were distributed randomly across sequencing lanes. What the work shows at the level of the full study, not this receptor alone: Because the CMV infection status of the donors was unknown, age-related changes in expanded clonotypes may potentially have been confounded. The long-lived group showed more naive CD4+ T cells, fewer expanded clones and increased TCR diversity than the aged group, suggesting age selection. The percentage of naive T cells measured by flow cytometry correlated strongly with observed TCR beta diversity. Observed TCR beta diversity per million T cells fell roughly linearly with age, and a significant reduction was already apparent by age about 36. Conclusive comparison of naive and antigen-experienced compartments was prevented by the profiling of bulk unsorted PBMCs. Estimates of total diversity from one million sequenced T cells were regarded as lower bounds and underestimates.

The library was prepared using 5' RACE. Instrument used: Illumina HiSeq 2500. The second PCR ran for roughly 7 to 12 cycles and used a J-beta primer mix along with a sample-barcoded 5' primer. Each TCR beta cDNA molecule received a unique molecular identifier from a template-switch 5' adaptor carrying 12 random nucleotides. Each sample yielded at least 2.5 million CDR3-containing paired-end reads. The Mint cDNA synthesis kit, primed by a TRBC-specific oligonucleotide, was used to synthesize first-strand cDNA from all RNA. Following uracil-DNA glycosylase treatment, all cDNA underwent a first 18-cycle PCR with the universal primers M1SS and BC2_uni_R. Processing in the source paper ran as follows. For normalization, 1 million high-quality reads were randomly selected from each sample, with every read carrying a distinct molecular identifier. Instead of being binned into consensus sequences, reads with shared molecular identifiers were discarded. MiTCR, with a Q25 quality threshold and the strictest error-elimination algorithm, was used for CDR3 identification, clonotype clustering and error correction. Lower-bound total TCR beta diversity was estimated with a nonparametric unseen species model using Euler transformation. The public reads were quality trimmed at Q25 with fastp and then assembled into clones with MiXCR by TCRdb, keeping productive beta chains. Duplicate CDR3 protein sequences are folded into a single record with the most common DNA and genes. It is TCRdb's table, rather than the study itself, that gives the V and J calls and clone size. The sample table lists nearly 1 million distinct CDR3 sequences, 51% of them with a count of one. The ten largest clones represent around 21% of the sample.

The donors were 40 or so Caucasian individuals from Russia, aged roughly 6 to 90 years, who were systemically healthy. Approximately 11 milliliters of peripheral blood were drawn from each donor into EDTA-treated Vacutainer tubes. PBMCs were isolated by Ficoll-Paque density-gradient centrifugation, with at least 7 million obtained per sample. Trizol reagent was used to extract total RNA from the PBMCs, yielding at least 6 micrograms per sample. For every donor, an aliquot of PBMCs went through flow cytometry to measure the percentages of naive CD45RAhigh/CD27high T cells. A remark on this clonotype: What this receptor recognizes is not known. Per-base quality was not reported, and no clone a single base away is much larger than it.

The material sequenced was blood. This TCR derives from a woman aged 55 to 70 in good health.

The CDR3 amino acid sequence is: CASSSGLAGEGDTQYF. The nucleotide sequence reads as follows: TGTGCCAGCAGCTCAGGGCTAGCGGGAGAGGGAGATACGCAGTATTTT. The chain couples TRBV7-9 to TRBJ2-3, with TRBD2 identical over 10 junction bases. Ends trimmed: V by 4 bases, J by 5 bases; bases unmatched to a gene: 9. The CDR3 contains 16 residues, cysteine and phenylalanine counted. The CDR3 DNA has 48 bases and is translated from base 1. Taken from the germline V gene (reference sequence), the CDR1 and CDR2 loops are SEHNR and FQNEAQ.